This T cell receptor (beta chain) was sequenced for a study of OX40 agonist ivuxolimab in advanced cancers. The method was immunoSEQ multiplex PCR; TCRdb's version includes in-frame clones alone and lacks a portion of them. Altogether about 98,000 clones are present, 85% to 95% being singletons, with the ten largest covering around 0.3%. Losses at the gene ends were 3 bases for V and 6 bases for J; bases not matched to a gene: 10. Germline CDR1 is SGDLS and CDR2 is YYNGEE. The CDR3 consists of 16 residues. The sequencing used CD4+ or CD8+ T cells sorted from blood, collected in a trial of the OX40 agonist ivuxolimab. This receptor was identified in an adult with an advanced solid tumor such as melanoma, head and neck, liver or kidney cancer. This rearrangement joins TRBV9 to TRBJ2-2; 8 positions agree with TRBD2. DNA of the CDR3: TGTGCCAGCAGCGAGGGCGGGGGGCGATACCCCGGGGAGCTGTTTTTT. Translating gives CASSEGGGRYPGELFF.